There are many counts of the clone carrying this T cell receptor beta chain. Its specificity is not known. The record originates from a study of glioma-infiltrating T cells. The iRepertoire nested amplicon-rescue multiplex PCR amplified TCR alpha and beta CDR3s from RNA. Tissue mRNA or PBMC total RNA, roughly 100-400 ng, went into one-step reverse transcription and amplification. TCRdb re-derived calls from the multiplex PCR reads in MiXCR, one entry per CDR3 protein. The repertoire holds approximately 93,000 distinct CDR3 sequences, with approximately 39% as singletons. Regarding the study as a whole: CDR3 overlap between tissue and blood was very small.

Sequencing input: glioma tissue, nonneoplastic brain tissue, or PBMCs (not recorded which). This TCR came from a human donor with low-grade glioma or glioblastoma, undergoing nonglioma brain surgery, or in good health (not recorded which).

CDR3 sequence (DNA): TGTGCCAGCAGCAAAATGGAAAAGACCGGGGAGCTGTTTTTT. Residues: CASSKMEKTGELFF. The rearrangement links TRBV6-1 to TRBJ2-2; no clear D. Trimming pared 6 bases from V and 5 bases from J, leaving 13 bases between. CDR1 and CDR2 (germline): MNHNS, SASEGT. This CDR3 region has 14 residues.